This entry lists 18 T cell receptor beta chains sequenced from one sample in a study of OX40 agonist ivuxolimab in advanced cancers. Using immunoSEQ multiplex PCR, the repertoire was profiled, and TCRdb retains in-frame clones only, with some absent. In the table there are approximately 50,000 clones, about 82% of which are singletons. The material was CD4+ or CD8+ T cells sorted from blood, obtained in a trial of the OX40 agonist ivuxolimab. All receptors derive from an adult with an advanced solid tumor such as melanoma, head and neck, liver or kidney cancer.

This chain links TRBV27 with TRBJ2-3, with 9 bases that match TRBD2. The ends lost 3 bases at V and 3 bases at J; junction bases unmatched: 16. Germline CDR1 and CDR2: MNHEY and SMNVEV (reference sequence). The CDR3 covers 19 residues. CDR3 DNA: TGTGCCAGCAGTTTTAGGGTTTCAGTAGCGGGGGTGTCGACAGATACGCAGTATTTT. Protein sequence: CASSFRVSVAGVSTDTQYF.

This clone has just a few counts. The chain employs TRBV28 and TRBJ2-3; D unclear. Trimming pared 2 bases from V and 0 bases from J, leaving 6 bases between. The CDR3 runs 14 residues. Germline V lookup: CDR1 MDHEN, CDR2 SYDVKM. This CDR3 reads CASSLPRSTDTQYF. The CDR3 DNA reads as TGTGCCAGCAGTTTACCCCGGAGCACAGATACGCAGTATTTT.

This chain joins TRBV13 and TRBJ2-2; D call uncertain. V lost 5 bases and J lost 0, with 10 bases in between. This CDR3 has 15 residues. Germline V gives CDR1 PRHDT, CDR2 FYEKMQ (reference sequence). The CDR3 reads CASSPRETNTGELFF. For the CDR3, the DNA is TGTGCCAGCAGCCCCAGAGAGACGAACACCGGGGAGCTGTTTTTT.

The count of this clone is one. The J gene is TRBJ2-5, the V gene TRBV28; 10 bases line up with TRBD1. The V and J ends lost 10 bases and 3 bases, in that order; junction bases with no gene match: 17. This CDR3 comprises 17 residues. Germline loops: CDR1 MDHEN, CDR2 SYDVKM. CDR3 sequence: CATLGQGPVVHKETQYF. The CDR3 bases are TGTGCCACCCTGGGACAGGGGCCAGTGGTCCACAAAGAGACCCAGTACTTC.

This clone was found once. The chain employs TRBV7-9 and TRBJ2-2, with D uncertain. Per germline, CDR1 SEHNR and CDR2 FQNEAQ (reference sequence). V dropped 2 bases and J dropped 1 base, with 8 bases sitting between them. CDR3 length equals 15 residues. The CDR3 loop reads CASSLSSVNTGELFF. In DNA form, the CDR3 reads TGTGCCAGCAGCTTATCCAGCGTGAACACCGGGGAGCTGTTTTTT.

The V call is TRBV10-3, the J call TRBJ1-2; TRBD1 is a possible D gene (6 bases). Germline V lookup: CDR1 ENHRY, CDR2 SYGVKD. V shed 3 bases and J shed 3 bases, with 14 bases lying between them. The CDR3 loop spans 15 amino acids. As DNA, the CDR3 is TGTGCCATCAGTGACTTCGGGACAAGGGACTATGGCTACACCTTC. Its translation is CAISDFGTRDYGYTF.

The V call is TRBV2, the J call TRBJ2-3; TRBD2 aligns across 7 bases. Germline V lookup: CDR1 SNHLY, CDR2 FYNNEI. The V and J ends lost 9 bases and 0 bases, in that order; junction bases with no gene match: 15. The CDR3 is 17 residues long. CDR3 nucleotide sequence: TGTGCCAGTGGCGGGGGTACCGGGGAGACTAGCACAGATACGCAGTATTTT. It translates to CASGGGTGETSTDTQYF.

The chain has TRBV7-6 and TRBJ2-5; possibly TRBD1 or TRBD2 for D (6 bases each). This CDR3 is built from 17 residues. Germline lookup yields CDR1 SGHVS and CDR2 FNYEAQ. V was trimmed by 5 bases and J by 7 bases, leaving 26 bases between them. The CDR3 loop is CASSGPPSGGPIPTQYF. The DNA of the CDR3 is TGTGCCAGCAGCGGACCCCCGAGTGGGGGGCCGATCCCGACCCAGTACTTC. Full variable domain (rest looked up from reference TRBV7-6 and TRBJ2-5): GAGVSQSPRYKVTKRGQDVALRCDPISGHVSLYWYRQALGQGPEFLTYFNYEAQQDKSGLPNDRFSAERPEGSISTLTIQRTEQRDSAMYRCASSGPPSGGPIPTQYFGPGTRLLVL.

The V call is TRBV18, the J call TRBJ2-3; a possible D gene is TRBD2 (5 bases). Germline CDR1 and CDR2: KGHSH and LQKENI. The CDR3 contains 14 residues. The germline V and J ends were trimmed by 0 bases and 5 bases, with 9 bases remaining between them. CDR3 nucleotide sequence: TGTGCCAGCTCACCACCTCTAGGACTAGATACGCAGTATTTT. The encoded protein is CASSPPLGLDTQYF. The whole variable domain, remainder taken from reference TRBV18 and TRBJ2-3, is NAGVMQNPRHLVRRRGQEARLRCSPMKGHSHVYWYRQLPEEGLKFMVYLQKENIIDESGMPKERFSAEFPKEGPSILRIQQVVRGDSAAYFCASSPPLGLDTQYFGPGTRLTVL.

This chain's CDR3 is CASSLRGAEAFF. Here the CDR3 DNA reads TGTGCCAGCAGCCTAAGGGGGGCTGAAGCTTTCTTT. The chain links TRBV11-1 to TRBJ1-1; D may be TRBD1 (6 bases). Germline CDR1 is SGHAT and CDR2 is FQDESV (reference sequence). The CDR3 is made up of 12 amino acids. The V gene lost 5 bases and the J gene lost 6 bases, with 10 bases spanning the gap.

This clone came up once. V and J are TRBV2 and TRBJ1-6, with D maybe TRBD1 (5 bases). Per germline, CDR1 SNHLY and CDR2 FYNNEI. The ends were cut back, 4 bases at V and 2 bases at J, with 12 bases in the middle. The CDR3 covers 16 residues. CDR3 in amino acids: CASSAGGLTYNSPLHF. CDR3 coding DNA: TGTGCCAGCAGTGCGGGGGGATTAACCTATAATTCACCCCTCCACTTT.

The V and J genes are TRBV6-5 and TRBJ2-7; no reliable D call. V was shortened by 0 bases and J by 6 bases, with 0 bases between the two germline ends. This CDR3 has 10 residues. Germline CDR1 is MNHEY and CDR2 is SVGAGI. The CDR3 is CASSYSEQYF. The CDR3 DNA is TGTGCCAGCAGTTACTCCGAGCAGTACTTC.

This clone was seen a few times. The rearrangement joins TRBV28 to TRBJ1-3, with TRBD1 matching 9 bases. Germline assignment: CDR1 MDHEN and CDR2 SYDVKM. There are 17 residues in the CDR3. J gave up 1 base and V 3 bases, and 7 bases lay outside the gene matches. The CDR3 spells CASSLDGGTGSGNTIYF. The CDR3 coding sequence is TGTGCCAGCAGTTTGGACGGAGGGACAGGGTCTGGAAACACCATATATTTT.

The chain joins TRBV4-2 to TRBJ1-2; 12 bases agree with TRBD1. J was trimmed by 6 bases and V by 4 bases; bases with no gene match: 9. The V gene's germline CDR1 is LGHNA and CDR2 YNFKEQ. The CDR3 is 16 amino acids. DNA of the CDR3: TGTGCCAGCAGCCGGAGACCGGGACAGGGGGCGGATGGCTACACCTTC. This gives the protein CASSRRPGQGADGYTF.

This rearrangement joins TRBV6-1 to TRBJ2-7; 9 nucleotides match TRBD1. CDR3 length: 15 amino acids. Germline CDR1 reads MNHNS; CDR2 reads SASEGT. After removal of 10 bases from V and 5 bases from J, the junction contained 15 bases not matched to a gene. As DNA, the CDR3 is TGTGCCACCAGGGGGGAGGGACAGGGACGCGACGAGCAGTACTTC. Its translation: CATRGEGQGRDEQYF.

The J gene is TRBJ2-2, the V gene TRBV7-3; D is possibly TRBD2 (6 bases). The CDR3 is 14 residues long. V gave up 5 bases and J gave up 5 bases, with 12 bases separating them. CDR1 is SGHTA and CDR2 is FQGTGA in the germline V gene. The CDR3 region has the DNA TGTGCCAGCAGCCGGGGCGCGGGGACCGGGGAGCTGTTTTTT. Its translation is CASSRGAGTGELFF.

The chain joins TRBV5-1 to TRBJ1-1; possibly TRBD1 for D (5 bases). Trimming removed 4 bases at V and 1 base at J, with 11 bases between. The length of the CDR3 is 14 residues. Looked up from germline, CDR1 is SGHRS and CDR2 is YFSETQ. CDR3 in DNA: TGCGCCAGCAGCGGTTCGGGGGAGAACACTGAAGCTTTCTTT. This encodes CASSGSGENTEAFF.

As DNA, the CDR3 is TGTGCCAGCAGCCTGGGATCCAAAGAGACCCAGTACTTC. Amino acid sequence: CASSLGSKETQYF. The V gene is TRBV11-3, the J gene TRBJ2-5; D not resolved. Trimming took off 5 bases at V and 3 bases at J, with 10 bases between the two ends. The CDR3 is made up of 13 amino acids. The germline V gene has CDR1 SGHNT and CDR2 YENEEA.